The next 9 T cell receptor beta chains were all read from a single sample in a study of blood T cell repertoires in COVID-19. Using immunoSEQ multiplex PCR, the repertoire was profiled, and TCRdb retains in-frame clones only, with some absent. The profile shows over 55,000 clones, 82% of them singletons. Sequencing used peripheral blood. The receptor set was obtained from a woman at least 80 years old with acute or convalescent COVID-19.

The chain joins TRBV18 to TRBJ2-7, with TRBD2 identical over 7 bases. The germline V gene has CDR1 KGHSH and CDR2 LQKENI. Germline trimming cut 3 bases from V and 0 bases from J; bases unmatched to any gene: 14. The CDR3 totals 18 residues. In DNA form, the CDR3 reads TGTGCCAGCTCACCCCGGGGTCTGAGCGGGGCCAGCTCCTACGAGCAGTACTTC. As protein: CASSPRGLSGASSYEQYF. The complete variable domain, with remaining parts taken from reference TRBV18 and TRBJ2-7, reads NAGVMQNPRHLVRRRGQEARLRCSPMKGHSHVYWYRQLPEEGLKFMVYLQKENIIDESGMPKERFSAEFPKEGPSILRIQQVVRGDSAAYFCASSPRGLSGASSYEQYFGPGTRLTVT.

The CDR3, as DNA: TGTGCCAGCAGCTTGGACGACAGGCCGGGCACTGAAGCTTTCTTT. Translation gives CASSLDDRPGTEAFF. The rearrangement uses TRBV11-1 and TRBJ1-1, with D possibly being TRBD1 (6 bases). Per germline, CDR1 SGHAT and CDR2 FQDESV (reference sequence). This CDR3 is built from 15 residues. The germline V and J ends were trimmed by 3 bases and 4 bases, with 15 bases remaining between them.

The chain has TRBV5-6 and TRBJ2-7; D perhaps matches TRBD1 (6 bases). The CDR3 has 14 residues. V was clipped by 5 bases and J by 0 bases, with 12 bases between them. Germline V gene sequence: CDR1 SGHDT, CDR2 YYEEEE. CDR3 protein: CASRSGTHSYEQYF. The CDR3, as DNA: TGTGCCAGCAGATCCGGGACACACTCCTACGAGCAGTACTTC.

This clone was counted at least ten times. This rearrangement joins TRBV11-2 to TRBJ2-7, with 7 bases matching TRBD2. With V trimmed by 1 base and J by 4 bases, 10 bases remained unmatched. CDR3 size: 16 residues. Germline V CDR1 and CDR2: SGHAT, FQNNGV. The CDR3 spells CASSLVLGGRSYEQYF. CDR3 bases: TGTGCCAGCAGCTTAGTTCTAGGCGGGAGAAGTTACGAGCAGTACTTC.

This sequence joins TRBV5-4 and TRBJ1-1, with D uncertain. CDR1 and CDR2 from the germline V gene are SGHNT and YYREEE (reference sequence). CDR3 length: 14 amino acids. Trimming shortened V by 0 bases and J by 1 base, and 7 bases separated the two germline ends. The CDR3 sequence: CASSLDMANTEAFF. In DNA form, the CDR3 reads TGTGCCAGCAGCTTGGACATGGCGAACACTGAAGCTTTCTTT.

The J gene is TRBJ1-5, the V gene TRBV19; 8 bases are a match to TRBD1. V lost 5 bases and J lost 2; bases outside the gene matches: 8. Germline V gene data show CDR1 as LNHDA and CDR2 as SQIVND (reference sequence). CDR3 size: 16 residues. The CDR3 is CASSRQGRLGNQPQHF. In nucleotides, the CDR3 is TGTGCCAGTAGTCGACAGGGGCGCCTAGGCAATCAGCCCCAGCATTTT.

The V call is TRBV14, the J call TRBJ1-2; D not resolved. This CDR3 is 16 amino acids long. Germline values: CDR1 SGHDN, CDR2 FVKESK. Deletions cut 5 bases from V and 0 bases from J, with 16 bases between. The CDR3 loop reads CASSVRRGSPNYGYTF. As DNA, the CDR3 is TGTGCCAGCAGCGTACGACGAGGGAGCCCTAACTATGGCTACACCTTC.

The CDR3 nucleotides read TGTGCCAGTAGTCGGATGGGGCCTTACAATGAGCAGTTCTTC. Its translation: CASSRMGPYNEQFF. The rearrangement uses TRBV19 and TRBJ2-1, with a possible D match to TRBD1 (5 bases). The CDR3 length is 14 residues. Trimming left V 5 bases short and J 4 bases short, with 12 bases between. Germline loops: CDR1 LNHDA, CDR2 SQIVND (reference sequence).

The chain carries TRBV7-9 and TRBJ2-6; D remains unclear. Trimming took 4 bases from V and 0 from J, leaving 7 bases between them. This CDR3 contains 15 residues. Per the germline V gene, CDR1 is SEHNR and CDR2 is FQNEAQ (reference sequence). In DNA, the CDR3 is TGTGCCAGCAGCTCACACAGCTCTGGGGCCAACGTCCTGACTTTC. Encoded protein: CASSSHSSGANVLTF.